These T cell receptor beta chains were read from a single sample in a study of blood T cell repertoires in COVID-19. Produced via immunoSEQ multiplex PCR; TCRdb's table is partial and in-frame only. Among about 210,000 clones, over 75% were seen once, and the ten largest hold about 5%. The sample consisted of peripheral blood. Source of these receptors: a woman between 35 and 50 years old with acute or convalescent COVID-19. Both conserved end residues are trimmed from each CDR3.

>TRBV7-2
ASSLGFRDYGYT
>TRBV6-5
ASSRTSGRPNEQF
>TRBV5-6
ASSIYSGTFDTGELF
>TRBV19
ASSMGQGTDTQY
>TRBV7-2
ASSLRRQGAGGELF
>TRBV3-1/TRBV3-2
ASSWFGGLDGYT
>TRBV5-6
ASSLQVLAKNIQY
>TRBV6-4
ASSDSPSGGYNEQF
>TRBV25-1
ASSDGTGENQPQH
>TRBV2
ASSAQGSSGNTIY
>TRBV4-1
ASSQDQGTSYNSPLH
>TRBV10-3
AISEQGHNSPLH
>TRBV18
ASSPTSGTGWADGYT
>TRBV18
ASSPEFGIRETQY
>TRBV15
ATSREAGISTDTQY
>TRBV5-1
ASSFLSRSEAGGGQETQY
>TRBV3-1/TRBV3-2
ASSQASGGELF
>TRBV2
ASSGGFNTNQPQH
>TRBV14
ASSHPTVKLQETQY
>TRBV24-1
ATSGLKGQDSNQPQH
>TRBV30
AWSVGGSNYGYT
>TRBV5-6
ASSLVGGPGNTIY
>TRBV9
ASSPGGQINEKLF
>TRBV7-8
ASSVQGDQPQH
>TRBV4-1
ASSQETPNRGLETQY
>TRBV7-2
ASSLNSPGQGGYT
>TRBV2
ASISSSGQGNYEKLF
>TRBV11-2
ASSWGEGGYT
>TRBV27
ASRDQTGDEAF
>TRBV5-1
ASSLGQGGNTEAF
>TRBV2
ASSNSGQDTQY
>TRBV29-1
SVTLAGPKETQY
>TRBV7-9
ASSSSRESPLH
>TRBV18
ASSPEAGARTEAF
>TRBV2
ASTGGSTDTQY
>TRBV12-5
ASAYLAGGHNSYNEQF
>TRBV5-1
ASSLTGDTTNEKLF
>TRBV19
ASSSGQGSYGYT
>TRBV2
ASSQQGLGGYT
>TRBV10-3
AISEPGQGSYGYT
>TRBV4-1
ASSQPGTGEGYT
>TRBV24-1
ATSDQGQPQH
>TRBV25-1
ASSEFAGKLNTIY
>TRBV19
ASSPRGGNLGLASRDTQY
>TRBV5-1
ASSFLGLMNTEAF
>TRBV30
AYLGTSGDYYNEQF
>TRBV19
ASRNLQGAVNYGYT
>TRBV7-9
ASSLVAGIGELF
>TRBV9
ASSAQHEGNSPLH
>TRBV11-2
ASSLGQVNEKLF
>TRBV5-4
ASSYPGLEDEQF
>TRBV19
ASSFTTEIGPEAF
>TRBV15
ATSRSASWNTEAF
>TRBV2
ASSETAGLPYGYT
>TRBV18
ASSPGGWGSAADTQY
>TRBV7-8
ASSLGSQGGGILAKNIQY